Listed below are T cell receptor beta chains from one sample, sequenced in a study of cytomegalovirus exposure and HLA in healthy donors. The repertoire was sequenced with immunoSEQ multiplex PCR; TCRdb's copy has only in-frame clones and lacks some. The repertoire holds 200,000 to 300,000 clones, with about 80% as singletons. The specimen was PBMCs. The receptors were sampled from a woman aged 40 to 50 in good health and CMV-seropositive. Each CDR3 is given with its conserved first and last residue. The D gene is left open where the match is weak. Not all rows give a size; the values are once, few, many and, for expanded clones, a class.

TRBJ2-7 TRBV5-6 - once TGTGCCAGCAGTATTGGGGTCATGGACACGGCTTCCTACGAGCAGTACTTC CASSIGVMDTASYEQYF
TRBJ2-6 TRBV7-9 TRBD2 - TGTTCCAGCAGTACCGGGGGGAGCTCTGGGGCCAACGTCCTGACTTTC CSSSTGGSSGANVLTF
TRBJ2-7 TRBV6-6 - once TGTGCCAGCAGTTATTCTCCCTCGACAGGCTACGAGCAGTACTTC CASSYSPSTGYEQYF
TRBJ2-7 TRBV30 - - TGTGCCTGGACCCGAGGAGGGGAACGCTACGAGCAGTACTTC CAWTRGGERYEQYF
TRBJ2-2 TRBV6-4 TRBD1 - TGTGCCAGCAGTCCGGACAGGGCTATCGGGGAGCTGTTTTTT CASSPDRAIGELFF
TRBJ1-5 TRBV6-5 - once TGTGCCAGCAGTGGTCCGGACAGACGAAATCAGCCCCAGCATTTT CASSGPDRRNQPQHF
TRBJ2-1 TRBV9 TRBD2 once TGTGCCAGCAGCTTACGCGGGGGGAGCTCCTACAATGAGCAGTTCTTC CASSLRGGSSYNEQFF
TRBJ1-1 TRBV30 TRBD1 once TGTGCCTGGCGGACAGGGGGATTTACTGAAGCTTTCTTT CAWRTGGFTEAFF
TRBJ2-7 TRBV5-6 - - TGTGCCAGCAGCCGCCCGGGCTACGAGCAGTACTTC CASSRPGYEQYF
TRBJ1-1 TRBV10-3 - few TGTGCCATCAGGGGGACTGCGGGGCCCAACACTGAAGCTTTCTTT CAIRGTAGPNTEAFF
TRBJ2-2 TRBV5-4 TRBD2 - TGTGCCAGCACCAATTTAGCGGGAGGACTTAACACCGGGGAGCTGTTTTTT CASTNLAGGLNTGELFF
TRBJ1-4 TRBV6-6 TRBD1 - TGTGCCAGCAGTTACCGACAGGGAATAGAAAAACTGTTTTTT CASSYRQGIEKLFF
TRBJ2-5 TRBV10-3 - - TGTGCCATCAGTGACTCCGGGAAGGTGGAAGAGACCCAGTACTTC CAISDSGKVEETQYF
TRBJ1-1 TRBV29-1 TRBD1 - TGCAGCGTTGCAGGGGGGAGCACTGAAGCTTTCTTT CSVAGGSTEAFF
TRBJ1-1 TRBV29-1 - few TGCAGCGTTGCTCCGGCCCGAGGAACTGAAGCTTTCTTT CSVAPARGTEAFF
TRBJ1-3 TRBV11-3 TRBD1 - TGTGCCAGCAGCTTAGCCCCGGACAGGGGGGGAAACACCATATATTTT CASSLAPDRGGNTIYF
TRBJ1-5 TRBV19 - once TGTGCCAGTAGTCCTAGGGGGAATAGCAATCAGCCCCAGCATTTT CASSPRGNSNQPQHF
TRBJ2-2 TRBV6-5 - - TGTGCCAGCAGTGAAGAGGTCCGCATCGGGGAGCTGTTTTTT CASSEEVRIGELFF
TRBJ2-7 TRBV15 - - TGTGCCACCAGCAGAGATGCAAAAGTGTGGGGCCGCCCTCGGGAGCAGTACTTC CATSRDAKVWGRPREQYF
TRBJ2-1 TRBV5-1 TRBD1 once TGCGCCAGCAGCTTGGACAGGGGCGGGTCCTACAATGAGCAGTTCTTC CASSLDRGGSYNEQFF
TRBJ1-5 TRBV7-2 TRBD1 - TGTGCCAGCAGCTCCCAGGGGGCGGGGAGCAATCAGCCCCAGCATTTT CASSSQGAGSNQPQHF
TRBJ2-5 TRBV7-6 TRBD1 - TGTGCCAGCAGCTTGGCAGGGGGCGCGGGTTACTCGACCCAGTACTTC CASSLAGGAGYSTQYF
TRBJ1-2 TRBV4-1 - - TGCGCCAGCAGCCAAGGGGGAGGACTTAACTATGGCTACACCTTC CASSQGGGLNYGYTF
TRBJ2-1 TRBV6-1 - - TGTGCCAGCAGTGGACAGGCCTTCCCCTACAATGAGCAGTTCTTC CASSGQAFPYNEQFF
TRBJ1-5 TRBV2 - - TGTGCCAGCAGTTCAGACAGGAGCAATCAGCCCCAGCATTTT CASSSDRSNQPQHF
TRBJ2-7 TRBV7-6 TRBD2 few TGTGCCAGCACCCCTCTAGCGGGAGGAGAGCAGTACTTC CASTPLAGGEQYF
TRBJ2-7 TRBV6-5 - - TGTGCCAGCGCCTCGGACCGAGGGGGCTACGAGCAGTACTTC CASASDRGGYEQYF
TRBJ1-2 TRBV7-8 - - TGTGCCAGCAGCTTAGTCGGATCGGGTGGCTACACCTTC CASSLVGSGGYTF
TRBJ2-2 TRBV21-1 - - TGTGCCAGCCCGACCAGAAGGGGACTAGCGAGAAACACCGGGGAGCTGTTTTTT CASPTRRGLARNTGELFF
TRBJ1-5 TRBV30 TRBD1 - TGTGCCTGGAGTCTCGGGACAGTTAGCAATCAGCCCCAGCATTTT CAWSLGTVSNQPQHF
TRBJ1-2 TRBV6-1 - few TGTGCCAGCGGCTTCGGGGGGCTCTATGGCTACACCTTC CASGFGGLYGYTF